This T cell receptor (beta chain) derives from a study of shared clonotypes between healthy human individuals. Study-level background: Donors, aged 18 to 49, were a couple of women and a few men. Notes on the study in general: Unshared clonotypes carried lower generation probabilities than those common to all four donors. Clonotype sharing among donors was thought likely to change with sequencing depth. A limitation of the genetic and exposure-history diversity represented arose from few donors.

About this clone itself: The antigen is undetermined.

Germline-derived CDR1 and CDR2 are SEHNR and FQNEAQ (reference sequence). CDR3 length: 18 amino acids. Trimming cost V 1 base and J 0 bases; bases outside gene matches: 8. Clones were sequenced by immunoSEQ multiplex PCR, and TCRdb holds only the in-frame ones, with some missing. Of 2 million to 2.5 million clones in the sample, roughly 93% are singletons; the top ten hold approximately 0.4%. Sample: naive CD4+ T cells from PBMCs. Sample subset: CD45RA+ positively selected. The clonotype comes from a man aged 18 to 29 in good health. Some clones in this sample may be carry-over from other donors' samples. The V gene is TRBV7-9, the J gene TRBJ2-7, with 11 bases lining up with TRBD2. For the CDR3, the DNA is TGTGCCAGCAGCTTAGACGCTACTAGCGGGAGAAGCTCCTACGAGCAGTACTTC. Translation: CASSLDATSGRSSYEQYF.